The 4 T cell receptor beta chains presented below share a single source sample, sequenced in a study of T cell repertoires in cytomegalovirus infection. TCRdb recomputed calls from the reads with MiXCR, one row per CDR3 protein. The profile shows just over 450,000 distinct CDR3 sequences, 42% of them singletons. Their antigen targets remain unknown. This specimen consisted of cultured PBMCs, obtained from culture after CMV antigen stimulation. The receptor set was obtained from a human donor in good health (CMV status not recorded). Some clones in this sample may be carry-over from other donors' samples.

The J gene is TRBJ2-7, the V gene TRBV6-6; D is perhaps TRBD1 (5 bases). The CDR3 contains 12 residues. Trimming shortened V by 5 bases and J by 0 bases, and 5 bases separated the two germline ends. CDR1 and CDR2 from the germline V gene are MNHNY and SVGAGI (reference sequence). The CDR3 nucleotides read TGTGCCAGCAGTGACAGCTCCTACGAGCAGTACTTC. This codes for CASSDSSYEQYF.

The rearrangement links TRBV18 to TRBJ2-2; D gene ambiguous. With 4 bases removed from V and 5 bases from J, the gap between germline ends came to 11 bases. Germline CDR1 and CDR2: KGHSH and LQKENI. The CDR3 covers 14 residues. The CDR3 bases are TGTGCCAGCTCACTGAGCCTCGAAACCGGGGAGCTGTTTTTT. Its protein is CASSLSLETGELFF. Complete variable domain (other parts from reference TRBV18 and TRBJ2-2): NAGVMQNPRHLVRRRGQEARLRCSPMKGHSHVYWYRQLPEEGLKFMVYLQKENIIDESGMPKERFSAEFPKEGPSILRIQQVVRGDSAAYFCASSLSLETGELFFGEGSRLTVL.

CDR3 in amino acids: CASSFRTNEQFF. CDR3 DNA sequence: TGTGCCAGCAGTTTTCGGACCAATGAGCAGTTCTTC. This chain uses TRBV12-3 or TRBV12-4 with TRBJ2-1; unclear D gene. The V and J ends lost 3 bases and 6 bases respectively, with 6 bases between them. This CDR3 is 12 amino acids long.

To note about this clonotype: The junction shows a germline mismatch at one end, possibly a read error. V gene TRBV7-9 combines with J gene TRBJ1-2; tentative D call: TRBD1 (6 bases). The CDR3 runs to 15 residues. Germline V gene sequence: CDR1 SEHNR, CDR2 FQNEAQ (reference sequence). The CDR3 spells CAGSLVRGLYYGYTF. CDR3 sequence (DNA): TGTGCCGGCAGCCTTGTCAGGGGTCTGTACTATGGCTACACCTTC.